Reported below is one TCR beta chain. The antigen is undetermined. A read error may produce the germline difference seen at one junction end. The data were taken from a study of T-cell reconstitution after alpha-beta-depleted transplantation in children. Molecular barcoding with unique molecular identifiers was used for the TCRbeta library. TCRdb reanalysed the PCR reads using MiXCR and keeps one entry per CDR3 protein. The sample consists of hundreds of thousands of distinct CDR3 sequences, 10% to 15% of them appearing once. Points from the study as a whole: Newly generated T cells supplied most T-cell counts and diversity one year post-transplant. Expanded clones from the graft, numbering several hundred, reportedly supplied alpha-beta T cells about two months after transplant. Some patients showed high day-60 TCRbeta diversity, which derived from surviving recipient T cells and thymic progenitors.

The CDR3 has 13 residues. The material sequenced was PBMCs, mostly from graft donor cells, taken 360 days after TCRalphabeta/CD19-depleted stem cell transplant. J is TRBJ2-4 and V is TRBV12-3 or TRBV12-4; D remains unclear. This clonotype was obtained from a male patient between 5 and 17 years old who had a stem cell transplant for acute myeloid leukemia, so the T cells may come from the graft donor. The CDR3 DNA sequence: TGTGCCAGCAGTTTAGACTACATAAACTTTCAGTACTTC. It yields the protein CASSLDYINFQYF.